This T cell receptor beta chain was recorded in a study of shared clonotypes between healthy human individuals. The table came from immunoSEQ multiplex PCR; TCRdb's copy has only in-frame clones and leaves some out. The sample records 1.4 million or so clones, 98% being singletons. In the CD4+ fraction, cells were divided into CD45RA+ naive and CD45RA-negative memory subsets. This clone was seen just once. The V gene end was trimmed by 3 bases and the J gene end by 6 bases; junction bases not matched to a gene: 6. This CDR3 contains 16 residues. The germline CDR1 and CDR2 sequences are LNHNV and YYDKDF (reference sequence).

This clonotype originated in a man aged 25 to 40 in good health. What was sequenced was naive CD4+ T cells sorted from blood. Subset here: CD45RA+ positively selected. J is TRBJ2-1 and V is TRBV15, with 12 bases aligning to TRBD2. The CDR3: CATSRAPSGRVNEQFF. The DNA of the CDR3 is TGTGCCACCAGCAGGGCGCCTAGCGGGAGGGTCAATGAGCAGTTCTTC.